This T cell receptor beta chain is from a study of T cell changes during pregnancy in multiple sclerosis. The CDR3 spans 13 residues. V trimming: 5 bases; J trimming: 8 bases; junction bases outside the gene matches: 4. In germline, CDR1 is SEHNR, CDR2 FQNEAQ (reference sequence). Only in-frame clones appear in the TCRdb table, and some are missing; sequencing was by immunoSEQ multiplex PCR. This repertoire shows over 55,000 clones, roughly 87% found once; its top ten account for about 2.7%. This chain joins TRBV7-9 and TRBJ2-1; 9 nucleotides agree with TRBD1. The TCR was taken from a female donor with multiple sclerosis, enrolled in a pregnancy study. Specimen: peripheral blood, collected in the first trimester of pregnancy. The CDR3 coding sequence is TGTGCCAGCAGCCTGGGACAGGGTGATGAGCAGTTCTTC. It yields the protein CASSLGQGDEQFF.